This T cell receptor (beta chain) was found in a study of T cells in Graves' hyperthyroidism and ophthalmopathy. This clonotype was seen at least ten times. The antigen remains undetermined. Amplification yielded TCR beta CDR3 regions, with RNA transcripts as the source. Primed by the HTBI set, a first-round RT-PCR was run on the TCR CDR3. A single record per CDR3 protein comes from TCRdb applying MiXCR to the multiplex PCR reads. The sample includes hundreds of thousands of distinct CDR3 sequences, approximately 15% of them seen just once. This CDR3 spans 16 amino acids. Trimming took off 0 bases at V and 3 bases at J, with 12 bases between the two ends. CDR1 is SGHTA, CDR2 FQGTGA, per germline. General observations from the study: Appearing also in blood were most of the thyroid clonotypes expanded above 0.001.

The V gene is TRBV7-3, the J gene TRBJ2-1; D might be TRBD1 (5 bases). The sequenced sample consisted of blood. This receptor was identified in a woman aged 40 to 49 with Graves' ophthalmopathy. This CDR3 reads CASSLTGGAYYNEQFF. The CDR3 bases are TGTGCCAGCAGCTTAACCGGTGGGGCCTACTACAATGAGCAGTTCTTC.